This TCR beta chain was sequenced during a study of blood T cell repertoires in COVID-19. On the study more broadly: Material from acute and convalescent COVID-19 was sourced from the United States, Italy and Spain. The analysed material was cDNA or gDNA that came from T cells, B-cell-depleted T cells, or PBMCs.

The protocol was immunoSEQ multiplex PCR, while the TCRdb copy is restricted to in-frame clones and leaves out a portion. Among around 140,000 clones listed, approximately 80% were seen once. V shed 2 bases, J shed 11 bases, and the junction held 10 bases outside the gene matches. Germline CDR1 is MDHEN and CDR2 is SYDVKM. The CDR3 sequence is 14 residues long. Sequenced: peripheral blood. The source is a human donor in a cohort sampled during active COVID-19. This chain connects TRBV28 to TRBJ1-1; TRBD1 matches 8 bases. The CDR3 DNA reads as TGTGCCAGCAGTTTAGGGACAGGTCTTAGGCGGGCTTTCTTT. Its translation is CASSLGTGLRRAFF.